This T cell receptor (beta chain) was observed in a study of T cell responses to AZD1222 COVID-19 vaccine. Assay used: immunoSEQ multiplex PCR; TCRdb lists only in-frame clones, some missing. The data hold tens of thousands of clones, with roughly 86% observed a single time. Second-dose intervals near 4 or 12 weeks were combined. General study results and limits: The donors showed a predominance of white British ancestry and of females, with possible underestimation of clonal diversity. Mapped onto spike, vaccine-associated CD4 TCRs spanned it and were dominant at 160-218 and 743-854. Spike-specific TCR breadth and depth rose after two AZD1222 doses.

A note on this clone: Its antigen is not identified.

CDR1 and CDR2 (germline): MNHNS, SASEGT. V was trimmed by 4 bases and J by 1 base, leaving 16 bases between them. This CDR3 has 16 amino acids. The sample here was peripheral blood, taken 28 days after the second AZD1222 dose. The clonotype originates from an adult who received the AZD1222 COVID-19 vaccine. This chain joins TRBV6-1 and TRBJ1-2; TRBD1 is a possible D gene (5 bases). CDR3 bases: TGTGCCAGCAGTGTCTATTATGAGGGGATTAACTATGGCTACACCTTC. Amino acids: CASSVYYEGINYGYTF.